These 32 T cell receptor beta chains came from one sample sequenced in a study of T cells after yellow fever vaccination. TCRdb reanalysed the 5' RACE reads using MiXCR and keeps one entry per CDR3 protein. This table holds about 320,000 distinct CDR3 sequences, 3.5% to 5% found once. Here the sequenced sample was PBMCs, taken 15 days after the yellow fever booster vaccination. The receptors originated from a man between 18 and 29 years old who received the YFV17D yellow fever vaccine.

The chain combines TRBV20-1 with TRBJ2-1, with 14 bases that match TRBD2. This CDR3 comprises 17 residues. CDR1 is DFQATT and CDR2 is SNEGSKA in the germline V gene (reference sequence). V lost 5 bases to trimming and J lost 6 bases; unmatched junction nucleotides: 12. The CDR3 loop reads CSAPGLAGGFPSNEQFF. Here the CDR3 DNA reads TGCAGTGCTCCCGGACTAGCGGGGGGATTCCCGTCCAATGAGCAGTTCTTC.

This clonotype came up a few times. The chain carries TRBV7-3 and TRBJ2-1, with 11 positions matching TRBD2. The CDR3 is 16 residues long. Germline CDR1 is SGHTA and CDR2 is FQGTGA. J was trimmed by 8 bases and V by 3 bases; bases with no gene match: 9. The CDR3, as DNA: TGTGCCAGCAGCTTGGCTCTAGCGGGGGGCCTGGATGAGCAGTTCTTC. Translated: CASSLALAGGLDEQFF.

This chain links TRBV4-2 with TRBJ2-1; perhaps TRBD2 as D (6 bases). Germline values: CDR1 LGHNA, CDR2 YNFKEQ. V was cut by 0 bases and J by 3 bases, with 15 bases left in between. The CDR3 extends over 17 amino acids. CDR3 in DNA: TGTGCCAGCAGCCAAGAACTGGTAGCGGATTACTACAATGAGCAGTTCTTC. Translation gives CASSQELVADYYNEQFF.

This rearrangement joins TRBV18 to TRBJ2-1; D unresolved. V was clipped by 8 bases and J by 8 bases, with 13 bases between them. Germline V gene sequence: CDR1 KGHSH, CDR2 LQKENI. The CDR3 extends over 12 amino acids. The CDR3 is CASNPFSDEQFF. CDR3 bases: TGTGCCAGCAACCCCTTCTCGGATGAGCAGTTCTTC.

This clonotype was observed many times. The V and J genes are TRBV5-1 and TRBJ2-3, with a possible D match to TRBD1 (5 bases). V lost 3 bases to trimming and J lost 4 bases, with 12 bases between them. CDR1 is SGHRS, CDR2 YFSETQ, per germline. CDR3 size: 14 residues. The CDR3 spells CASSSPQGSDTQYF. The CDR3 DNA is TGCGCCAGCAGCTCCCCCCAGGGCTCAGATACGCAGTATTTT.

This clonotype was picked up many times. V gene TRBV20-1 combines with J gene TRBJ2-5; the D gene could be TRBD1 or TRBD2 (5 bases each). Germline values: CDR1 DFQATT, CDR2 SNEGSKA (reference sequence). The V and J ends lost 6 bases and 2 bases respectively, with 19 bases between them. The CDR3 is 15 amino acids. The CDR3 sequence: CSARKPGARQETQYF. CDR3 sequence (DNA): TGCAGTGCACGCAAACCCGGGGCTCGACAAGAGACCCAGTACTTC.

This clonotype was seen at least ten times. This sequence joins TRBV12-3 or TRBV12-4 and TRBJ1-1; D is unclear. V shed 3 bases and J shed 2 bases, with 10 bases lying between them. The CDR3 covers 14 residues. The CDR3 region has the DNA TGTGCCAGCAGTTTCGGAACAGTAAACACTGAAGCTTTCTTT. This translates into CASSFGTVNTEAFF.

This clonotype was recorded at least ten times. The rearrangement uses TRBV3-1 and TRBJ2-5; 8 positions match TRBD1. Unmatched junction bases numbered 6, after V lost 4 bases and J lost 5 bases. The CDR3 has 14 amino acids. The germline V gene encodes CDR1 LGHDT and CDR2 YNNKEL (reference sequence). The CDR3 nucleotides read TGTGCCAGCAGCCTGACAGGGGTGGAGGAGACCCAGTACTTC. It codes for CASSLTGVEETQYF.

This clonotype occurred many times. This chain uses TRBV5-1 with TRBJ2-2; D may be TRBD2 (5 bases). The CDR3 has 14 residues. Germline V gives CDR1 SGHRS, CDR2 YFSETQ. Deletions cut 2 bases from V and 0 bases from J, with 5 bases between. The CDR3 sequence is CASSFGTNTGELFF. The CDR3 bases are TGCGCCAGCAGCTTCGGGACGAACACCGGGGAGCTGTTTTTT.

This clonotype was found many times. In DNA, the CDR3 is TGCGCCAGCAGCTCCGGACAGGGACTTTCCGAAGCTTTCTTT. It specifies CASSSGQGLSEAFF. This rearrangement joins TRBV5-1 to TRBJ1-1; the match to TRBD1 covers 8 bases. The CDR3 is made up of 14 amino acids. J gave up 8 bases and V 3 bases, and 9 bases lay outside the gene matches. From germline, CDR1 is SGHRS and CDR2 YFSETQ.

This clonotype turned up a few times. The V gene is TRBV4-1, the J gene TRBJ2-3, with 8 bases identical to TRBD2. CDR3 length equals 16 residues. Germline values: CDR1 MGHRA, CDR2 YSYEKL. V lost 4 bases to trimming and J lost 5 bases; unmatched junction nucleotides: 11. The CDR3 loop reads CASSPILAGREDTQYF. Here the CDR3 DNA reads TGCGCCAGCAGCCCGATTTTAGCGGGGCGGGAAGATACGCAGTATTTT.

Turning to this clonotype: One end of the junction fails to match germline, which may point to a read error. The CDR3 sequence: CAIRRQGANAGELFF. DNA for the CDR3: TGTGCCATCAGGAGACAGGGGGCGAACGCCGGGGAGCTGTTTTTT. The V gene is TRBV10-3, the J gene TRBJ2-2, with 10 positions matching TRBD1. The germline V gene encodes CDR1 ENHRY and CDR2 SYGVKD. The CDR3 is 15 residues long.

In its sample, this clonotype was seen a few times. One end of the junction fails to match germline, which may point to a read error. The chain couples TRBV12-5 to TRBJ2-1; the match to TRBD2 covers 9 bases. Germline assignment: CDR1 LGHNT and CDR2 FRNRAP. The CDR3 length is 15 residues. The CDR3 nucleotides are TGTGCTAGTGGTTTCCTAGCGGGGACCTATAATGAGCAGTTCTTC. Translated, it gives CASGFLAGTYNEQFF.

This clonotype was counted ten times or more. The rearrangement joins TRBV20-1 to TRBJ2-1, with 8 bases fitting TRBD1. The V and J ends lost 4 bases and 4 bases, in that order; junction bases with no gene match: 6. Germline CDR1 DFQATT, CDR2 SNEGSKA (reference sequence). The CDR3 runs 14 residues. The CDR3 DNA sequence: TGCAGTGCTATACCGGGACAGGCATACAATGAGCAGTTCTTC. Protein sequence: CSAIPGQAYNEQFF.

This sequence joins TRBV7-2 and TRBJ2-1; tentative D call: TRBD2 (5 bases). Trimming stripped 5 bases from V and 8 bases from J, with 10 bases between. This CDR3 has 12 residues. Germline CDR1 SGHTA, CDR2 FQGNSA. The CDR3 nucleotides read TGTGCCAGCAGCCAACTAGGGTATGAGCAGTTCTTC. Protein product: CASSQLGYEQFF.

This clonotype was observed a handful of times. DNA of the CDR3: TGTGCCAGCAGTTTGGGGAAAACTGAGCAGTTCTTC. Translated, it gives CASSLGKTEQFF. The chain is built from TRBV12-3 or TRBV12-4 and TRBJ2-1; no reliable D call. CDR3 length equals 12 residues. Trimming left V 3 bases short and J 9 bases short, with 9 bases between.

This clonotype was seen a handful of times. This chain uses TRBV6-2 or TRBV6-3 with TRBJ2-7; 10 bases fit TRBD2. The CDR3 consists of 14 residues. J gave up 2 bases and V 6 bases, and 4 bases lay outside the gene matches. Germline values: CDR1 MNHEY, CDR2 SVGEGT. The CDR3 nucleotides are TGTGCCAGCAGAGGACTAGCGGACCCCTACGAGCAGTACGTC. Translating it yields CASRGLADPYEQYV.

This clonotype was recorded at least ten times. The V gene is TRBV7-6, the J gene TRBJ2-7; TRBD1 matches 7 bases. Trimming removed 5 bases from V and 4 bases from J; junction bases left unmatched: 11. This CDR3 has 15 residues. Germline CDR1 is SGHVS and CDR2 is FNYEAQ. The CDR3 is CASSPRGTADYEQYV. In DNA form, the CDR3 reads TGTGCCAGCAGCCCCAGGGGGACAGCAGATTACGAGCAGTACGTC.

This clonotype appeared a few times. This rearrangement joins TRBV7-9 to TRBJ2-1; 9 positions match TRBD1. J lost 3 bases, V lost 3 bases, and 6 bases had no gene match. CDR1 SEHNR and CDR2 FQNEAQ come from the germline V gene (reference sequence). CDR3 size: 16 residues. CDR3 sequence reads: CASSLSEGQGYNEQFF. DNA for the CDR3: TGTGCCAGCAGCTTGTCGGAGGGACAGGGCTACAATGAGCAGTTCTTC.

This clonotype was seen more than once but under ten times. The chain has TRBV6-1 and TRBJ1-5, with D unresolved. V dropped 6 bases and J dropped 7 bases, with 7 bases sitting between them. The V gene's germline CDR1 is MNHNS and CDR2 SASEGT. The CDR3 runs 11 residues. The CDR3 protein is CASREGQPQHF. The CDR3 DNA reads as TGTGCCAGCAGGGAGGGACAGCCCCAGCATTTT.

This clonotype came up many times. CDR3 sequence reads: CASSFALDIRASNEQFF. In nucleotides, the CDR3 is TGCGCCAGCAGCTTCGCCTTGGACATTAGAGCTAGCAATGAGCAGTTCTTC. V gene TRBV5-1 combines with J gene TRBJ2-1; D possibly corresponds to TRBD1 (5 bases). CDR3 length: 17 residues. The V gene's germline CDR1 is SGHRS and CDR2 YFSETQ. V lost 2 bases and J lost 6, with 21 bases in between.

This clonotype was counted between two and nine times. The V and J genes are TRBV20-1 and TRBJ2-6; D possibly matches TRBD1 or TRBD2 (5 bases each). The germline gives CDR1 DFQATT, CDR2 SNEGSKA (reference sequence). This CDR3 has 13 amino acids. This CDR3 reads CSARDAGANVLTF. In nucleotides, the CDR3 is TGCAGCGCCAGGGACGCTGGGGCCAACGTCCTGACTTTC.

This clonotype was seen a handful of times. The chain is built from TRBV20-1 and TRBJ1-2; 8 positions agree with TRBD1. Trimming removed 6 bases from V and 5 bases from J; junction bases left unmatched: 8. Germline CDR1 and CDR2: DFQATT and SNEGSKA (reference sequence). The CDR3 extends over 13 amino acids. CDR3 nucleotide sequence: TGCAGTGCGCCCGGGACAGGCTTTTATGGCTACACCTTC. It codes for CSAPGTGFYGYTF.

This clonotype was detected many times. CDR3 amino acids: CASSSFGNSYEQYF. CDR3 nucleotide sequence: TGTGCCAGCAGCTCGTTCGGTAACTCCTACGAGCAGTACTTC. The chain has TRBV5-5 and TRBJ2-7, with unresolved D. The CDR3 length is 14 residues. Trimming left V 3 bases short and J 0 bases short, with 10 bases between. Per the germline V gene, CDR1 is SGHKS and CDR2 is YYEKEE (reference sequence).

This clonotype was recorded many times. The chain couples TRBV3-1 to TRBJ1-4, with 8 bases fitting TRBD1. Trimming cost V 6 bases and J 5 bases; bases outside gene matches: 5. The CDR3 has 14 amino acids. CDR1 and CDR2 from the germline V gene are LGHDT and YNNKEL (reference sequence). The CDR3 nucleotides read TGTGCCAGCAGGATGGACAGGGCAAATGAAAAACTGTTTTTT. Translated, it gives CASRMDRANEKLFF.

The table lists this clonotype with many counts. The gene calls are TRBV7-2 and TRBJ1-5; no reliable D call. This CDR3 comprises 12 residues. V lost 0 bases and J 6 bases, leaving 3 bases between the germline ends. Per germline, CDR1 SGHTA and CDR2 FQGNSA. CDR3 sequence (DNA): TGTGCCAGCAGCTTAGCCCCTCAGCCCCAGCATTTT. Amino acid sequence: CASSLAPQPQHF.

This clonotype was seen repeatedly, ten times or more. A read error may produce the germline difference seen at one junction end. This chain joins TRBV7-4 and TRBJ1-2; D is ambiguous. CDR1 is SGHVT and CDR2 is SQSDAQ in the germline V gene. CDR3 length: 14 residues. The CDR3 DNA reads TGTGCCAGCATCTTAGGCGGCTACTCCCCCGACTACACCTTC. As protein: CASILGGYSPDYTF.

CDR3 nucleotide sequence: TGTGCCATCAGAACGGGACTAGTAAGCAATGAGCAGTTCTTC. Its translation is CAIRTGLVSNEQFF. The chain couples TRBV10-3 to TRBJ2-1; TRBD2 aligns across 8 bases. The V segment lost 6 bases and the J segment 6 bases; nucleotides outside the gene matches: 7. The germline V gene has CDR1 ENHRY and CDR2 SYGVKD. This CDR3 spans 14 amino acids.

In this sample, this clonotype turned up a few times. This chain uses TRBV3-1 with TRBJ1-5, with 8 positions matching TRBD1. Germline loops: CDR1 LGHDT, CDR2 YNNKEL (reference sequence). The CDR3 covers 15 residues. The J segment lost 3 bases and the V segment lost 4 bases, leaving 5 bases of the junction unmatched. The CDR3 protein is CASSPTGGFNQPQHF. As DNA, the CDR3 is TGTGCCAGCAGCCCCACAGGGGGTTTCAATCAGCCCCAGCATTTT.

This clonotype has a count of ten or more. This chain connects TRBV6-1 to TRBJ1-5; the D is unclear. The CDR3 consists of 14 residues. Trimming shortened V by 1 base and J by 9 bases, and 13 bases separated the two germline ends. Germline loops: CDR1 MNHNS, CDR2 SASEGT. The DNA of the CDR3 is TGTGCCAGCAGTGAAGTGGGAGACTTGAGGCCCCAGCATTTT. This sequence encodes CASSEVGDLRPQHF.

This clonotype was detected only a few times. The chain uses TRBV12-3 or TRBV12-4 and TRBJ2-1; 7 nucleotides line up with TRBD2. The CDR3 runs 14 residues. With 5 bases clipped from V and 6 bases from J, the junction kept 7 bases outside the gene matches. CDR3 in amino acids: CASSPQGGPNEQFF. The CDR3 DNA reads TGTGCCAGCAGTCCCCAGGGAGGGCCCAATGAGCAGTTCTTC.

In its sample, this clonotype was seen many times. The V call is TRBV20-1, the J call TRBJ1-4; no firm D call. CDR1 and CDR2 from the germline V gene are DFQATT and SNEGSKA (reference sequence). Trimming took 6 bases from V and 0 from J, leaving 8 bases between them. The CDR3 extends over 13 amino acids. In DNA, the CDR3 is TGCAGTGCGGTTTCCACAACTAATGAAAAACTGTTTTTT. This gives the protein CSAVSTTNEKLFF.